This is a list of T cell receptor beta chains from one sample in a study of metastatic and nonmetastatic thyroid tumors. Using MiXCR, TCRdb reanalyzed the PCR reads. The table has around 70,000 clones, less than 20% seen once. The sample taken for sequencing was blood. The receptors stem from a female donor with papillary thyroid cancer or a benign thyroid nodule (not recorded which). Some clones in this sample may be carry-over from other donors' samples. The CDR3 runs from the conserved cysteine through the conserved F or W. The order of the fields is CDR3 protein, CDR3 DNA, D gene, clone size, J gene, V gene. A D gene is named only where the DNA matches it firmly. Expanded clones get a size class; other rows say once, few or many, or leave the size out.

CDR3 protein: CASSPRLAGAVYEQFF; CDR3 DNA: TGCGCCAGCAGCCCCCGACTAGCGGGAGCAGTGTATGAGCAGTTCTTC; D gene: TRBD2; clone size: many; J gene: TRBJ2-1; V gene: TRBV4-1
CDR3 protein: CASSSRQGIDQETQYF; CDR3 DNA: TGTGCCAGCAGTTCCCGCCAGGGGATAGATCAAGAGACCCAGTACTTC; D gene: .; clone size: many; J gene: TRBJ2-5; V gene: TRBV6-2/TRBV6-3
CDR3 protein: CASSLRGTSGIHEQYF; CDR3 DNA: TGTGCCAGCAGCTTGAGAGGGACTAGCGGGATCCACGAGCAGTACTTC; D gene: TRBD2; clone size: many; J gene: TRBJ2-7; V gene: TRBV5-4
CDR3 protein: CASREDRGFGELFF; CDR3 DNA: TGTGCCAGCAGGGAGGACAGGGGCTTCGGGGAGCTGTTTTTT; D gene: TRBD1; clone size: many; J gene: TRBJ2-2; V gene: TRBV12-3/TRBV12-4
CDR3 protein: CSVEERRGRAPQNYEQYF; CDR3 DNA: TGCAGCGTTGAAGAGCGGCGGGGGCGGGCGCCCCAAAACTACGAGCAGTACTTC; D gene: .; clone size: many; J gene: TRBJ2-7; V gene: TRBV29-1
CDR3 protein: CASSPRDTGELFF; CDR3 DNA: TGTGCCAGCAGCCCCCGAGACACCGGGGAGCTGTTTTTT; D gene: .; clone size: .; J gene: TRBJ2-2; V gene: TRBV5-6
CDR3 protein: CAWSSGSYGYTF; CDR3 DNA: TGTGCCTGGAGTTCAGGGAGCTATGGCTACACCTTC; D gene: .; clone size: once; J gene: TRBJ1-2; V gene: TRBV30
CDR3 protein: CAISENSRYGYTF; CDR3 DNA: TGTGCCATCAGTGAAAACAGCCGCTATGGCTACACCTTC; D gene: .; clone size: .; J gene: TRBJ1-2; V gene: TRBV10-3
CDR3 protein: CASSVGQGGFNEQFF; CDR3 DNA: TGTGCCAGCAGCGTCGGACAGGGTGGATTCAATGAGCAGTTCTTC; D gene: TRBD1; clone size: many; J gene: TRBJ2-1; V gene: TRBV7-2
CDR3 protein: CASSLEHLGAWGYNEQFF; CDR3 DNA: TGTGCCAGCAGCTTAGAACACCTCGGGGCCTGGGGTTACAATGAGCAGTTCTTC; D gene: .; clone size: many; J gene: TRBJ2-1; V gene: TRBV7-6
CDR3 protein: CACGQGAIQPQHF; CDR3 DNA: TGTGCCTGTGGACAGGGGGCGATTCAGCCCCAGCATTTT; D gene: TRBD1; clone size: many; J gene: TRBJ1-5; V gene: TRBV30
CDR3 protein: CASSLPGGAGYGYTF; CDR3 DNA: TGTGCCAGCAGCTTACCCGGTGGGGCAGGGTATGGCTACACCTTC; D gene: .; clone size: many; J gene: TRBJ1-2; V gene: TRBV11-2
CDR3 protein: CASSEALLGETQYF; CDR3 DNA: TGTGCCAGCAGTGAAGCGCTTTTGGGTGAGACCCAGTACTTC; D gene: .; clone size: many; J gene: TRBJ2-5; V gene: TRBV2
CDR3 protein: CASSERRTGFHEQYF; CDR3 DNA: TGTGCCAGCAGTGAGCGTAGGACAGGGTTCCACGAGCAGTACTTC; D gene: TRBD1; clone size: many; J gene: TRBJ2-7; V gene: TRBV6-1
CDR3 protein: CASSLVPTETQYF; CDR3 DNA: TGCGCCAGCAGCTTGGTTCCCACTGAGACCCAGTACTTC; D gene: .; clone size: many; J gene: TRBJ2-5; V gene: TRBV5-1
CDR3 protein: CASSLSEGYFTTEAFF; CDR3 DNA: TGTGCCAGCAGTTTATCAGAGGGTTATTTTACCACTGAAGCTTTCTTT; D gene: .; clone size: many; J gene: TRBJ1-1; V gene: TRBV28
CDR3 protein: CSASDARSQFF; CDR3 DNA: TGCAGTGCTAGCGACGCCAGGAGTCAGTTCTTC; D gene: .; clone size: .; J gene: TRBJ2-1; V gene: TRBV20-1
CDR3 protein: CASSSRDRVYGYTF; CDR3 DNA: TGTGCCAGCAGCTCCCGGGACAGGGTCTATGGCTACACCTTC; D gene: TRBD1; clone size: many; J gene: TRBJ1-2; V gene: TRBV7-9
CDR3 protein: CSGWLAGGRNTDTQYF; CDR3 DNA: TGCAGTGGCTGGCTAGCGGGGGGGCGGAACACAGATACGCAGTATTTT; D gene: TRBD2; clone size: .; J gene: TRBJ2-3; V gene: TRBV20-1
CDR3 protein: CASSQGQGLGEQYF; CDR3 DNA: TGCGCCAGCAGCCAAGGGCAGGGCCTGGGGGAGCAGTACTTC; D gene: .; clone size: many; J gene: TRBJ2-7; V gene: TRBV4-1
CDR3 protein: CASSLARDSDSYEQYF; CDR3 DNA: TGCGCCAGCAGCTTGGCCCGGGACTCGGACTCCTACGAGCAGTACTTC; D gene: .; clone size: .; J gene: TRBJ2-7; V gene: TRBV5-1
CDR3 protein: CASSPWIVEQYF; CDR3 DNA: TGTGCCAGCAGTCCCTGGATAGTCGAGCAGTACTTC; D gene: .; clone size: .; J gene: TRBJ2-7; V gene: TRBV28
CDR3 protein: CASSDEGLRNQPQHF; CDR3 DNA: TGTGCCAGCAGTGACGAGGGGTTGAGGAATCAGCCCCAGCATTTT; D gene: .; clone size: many; J gene: TRBJ1-5; V gene: TRBV2
CDR3 protein: CASSYSSRQRYGKLFF; CDR3 DNA: TGTGCCAGCAGTTACTCGAGTAGACAGAGGTACGGAAAACTGTTTTTT; D gene: .; clone size: few; J gene: TRBJ1-4; V gene: TRBV6-5
CDR3 protein: CASSERSAAFSGNTIYF; CDR3 DNA: TGTGCCAGCAGTGAACGTAGCGCAGCCTTCTCTGGAAACACCATATATTTT; D gene: .; clone size: .; J gene: TRBJ1-3; V gene: TRBV6-1
CDR3 protein: CASSRGRFTNQANTGELFF; CDR3 DNA: TGTGCCAGCAGTCGCGGCAGATTCACCAACCAGGCGAACACCGGGGAGCTGTTTTTT; D gene: .; clone size: many; J gene: TRBJ2-2; V gene: TRBV6-6
CDR3 protein: CASSLAAGGANTEAFF; CDR3 DNA: TGTGCCAGCAGCTTAGCGGCAGGGGGAGCGAACACTGAAGCTTTCTTT; D gene: TRBD1; clone size: few; J gene: TRBJ1-1; V gene: TRBV11-1
CDR3 protein: CASSWPSGGTGELFF; CDR3 DNA: TGTGCCAGCAGCTGGCCTAGCGGGGGGACCGGGGAGCTGTTTTTT; D gene: TRBD2; clone size: few; J gene: TRBJ2-2; V gene: TRBV3-1
CDR3 protein: CASSLSPGAYEQYF; CDR3 DNA: TGTGCCAGCAGCTTATCGCCAGGGGCTTACGAGCAGTACTTC; D gene: .; clone size: few; J gene: TRBJ2-7; V gene: TRBV11-3
CDR3 protein: CASSSPSTGYEQYF; CDR3 DNA: TGCGCCAGCAGCTCCCCCTCGACAGGGTACGAGCAGTACTTC; D gene: TRBD1; clone size: many; J gene: TRBJ2-7; V gene: TRBV5-1
CDR3 protein: CAWSVPGGKLFF; CDR3 DNA: TGTGCCTGGAGTGTACCAGGCGGAAAACTGTTTTTT; D gene: .; clone size: medium-sized; J gene: TRBJ1-4; V gene: TRBV30
CDR3 protein: CASSLGRPSGRTYEQYF; CDR3 DNA: TGTGCCAGCAGCTTAGGTCGCCCTAGCGGGAGGACCTACGAGCAGTACTTC; D gene: TRBD2; clone size: many; J gene: TRBJ2-7; V gene: TRBV13
CDR3 protein: CASSESGVSYEQYF; CDR3 DNA: TGTGCCAGCAGTGAATCCGGGGTATCCTACGAGCAGTACTTC; D gene: .; clone size: few; J gene: TRBJ2-7; V gene: TRBV25-1
CDR3 protein: CASSVAGARTGELFF; CDR3 DNA: TGTGCCAGCAGTGTGGCGGGGGCGCGGACCGGGGAGCTGTTTTTT; D gene: .; clone size: many; J gene: TRBJ2-2; V gene: TRBV2
CDR3 protein: CSARPRTGGIYEQYF; CDR3 DNA: TGCAGTGCTAGACCAAGGACAGGGGGAATCTACGAGCAGTACTTC; D gene: TRBD1; clone size: many; J gene: TRBJ2-7; V gene: TRBV20-1
CDR3 protein: CASNRDASTGELFF; CDR3 DNA: TGTGCCAGCAACCGGGATGCGAGCACCGGGGAGCTGTTTTTT; D gene: .; clone size: few; J gene: TRBJ2-2; V gene: TRBV6-1
CDR3 protein: CASSPQPAGPYNEQFF; CDR3 DNA: TGTGCCAGCAGCCCCCAGCCAGCGGGCCCCTACAATGAGCAGTTCTTC; D gene: .; clone size: many; J gene: TRBJ2-1; V gene: TRBV27
CDR3 protein: CASTEGNRGRRAFF; CDR3 DNA: TGTGCCAGCACTGAGGGCAACAGGGGACGACGAGCTTTCTTT; D gene: TRBD1; clone size: many; J gene: TRBJ1-1; V gene: TRBV2
CDR3 protein: CAWSVGQHQPQHF; CDR3 DNA: TGTGCCTGGAGTGTGGGCCAACATCAGCCCCAGCATTTT; D gene: .; clone size: .; J gene: TRBJ1-5; V gene: TRBV30
CDR3 protein: CASSQEPGGPTDTQYF; CDR3 DNA: TGTGCCAGCAGCCAAGAACCGGGAGGGCCCACAGATACGCAGTATTTT; D gene: TRBD2; clone size: many; J gene: TRBJ2-3; V gene: TRBV3-1
CDR3 protein: CASSLGTLLEEQFF; CDR3 DNA: TGTGCCAGCAGCCTGGGGACTCTCCTCGAGGAGCAGTTCTTC; D gene: .; clone size: many; J gene: TRBJ2-1; V gene: TRBV12-3/TRBV12-4